This TCR beta chain was sequenced during a study of cytomegalovirus exposure and HLA in healthy donors (dated by TCRdb to 2016 to 2017). About the full investigation: In an earlier analysis of about 560 of the donors, approximately 300 Gb of sequence data and 90 million to 120 million unique TCR beta sequences from about 190 million T cells were reported. Approximately 330 gigabases of sequencing data and about 92 million unique TCR sequences made up an early release that covered roughly 670 HLA-typed donors. Among the roughly 410 genotyped donors, approximately 81% belonged to the genetic ancestry cluster associated with self-reported Caucasian donors. The aim of the study was to test whether cataloging public T cell receptors could identify signatures of past pathogen exposure. Using immunosequencing, the study profiled T cell repertoires from approximately 700 subjects and related those repertoires to cytomegalovirus serostatus. In addition to the first cohort of about 650 subjects, a separate validation cohort of 120 different subjects was used. The study combined high-throughput TCR immunosequencing, statistical association of individual TCRs with disease status, and machine learning to predict cytomegalovirus infection status. A later analysis re-analyzed previously published TCR beta repertoires from hundreds of donors and added high-resolution HLA genotyping to study TCR occurrence patterns. Rather than using new phenotypic data, the later analysis identified candidate immune exposures from TCR beta sequences and from how often those sequences occurred across donors. To decide whether each TCR beta V gene segment behaved as functional or pseudogenic, an earlier analysis of some 580 of the donors relied on high-throughput TCR beta sequencing. Alongside the repertoire data, information on donor age, sex, ethnicity and CMV serostatus was compiled. A later genetic analysis took genome-wide SNP genotypes for about 55% of the roughly 670 donors and used that subset as a discovery cohort. All discovery cohort repertoires had been generated on a single sequencing platform. Both class I and class II loci were covered by HLA typing, at four-digit resolution. Typing coverage varied by locus: 629-630 donors for A, B, C, DRB1 and DQB1; approximately 560 for DQA1; around 570 for DPA1; more than 450 for DPB1. A handful of DR-DQ haplotypes were handled as single units for association and clustering because linkage in the cohort was strong. On average, around 200,000 unique TCR beta nucleotide sequences were sequenced per donor among a few hundred genotyped donors of the cohort, with roughly 19% of those sequences being non-productive. Study-level results and caveats: Most CMV-associated TCR beta chains appeared to be HLA-restricted in a later analysis, and the HLA associations seemed to be driven largely by CMV exposure. Because counts were too low, roughly 17 rarely observed V segments, including chromosome 9 orphons, were left out of the earlier analysis of approximately 500 of the donors. The authors suggested that the approach could potentially be generalized to other disease states and immunological phenotypes. A cluster of highly shared sequence variants was judged likely to be a technical artifact of the sequencing pipeline. Most TCR sequences were seen in very few donors, while some public TCRs were found in many individuals. The 87-base-pair reads could not distinguish some IMGT-functional V segments, including TRBV6-2 and TRBV6-3, so those segments were excluded. Because HLA typing was missing for some donors at each locus, association tests included only the typed subset. Compared with equally common non-associated chains, HLA-associated TCR beta chains in a later analysis were more clonally expanded and had lower generation probabilities. According to a later genetic analysis, donors in an Asian-associated ancestry cluster had fewer N-insertions in productive TCRs than the roughly 700-donor mean. In this cohort, only TCR beta chains were sequenced, and detectable features were limited by the absence of alpha or paired-chain data. Specific HLA alleles were associated with around 18,000 TCR beta sequences at a false discovery rate of 0.05 in a later analysis. A further reported finding was that TCR beta sequences accurately predicted the HLA-A and HLA-B alleles for most subjects in the first cohort. Assigning TCR associations to individual alleles was difficult when HLA alleles, especially DR and DQ, strongly co-occurred. A later analysis found that TCR association rates varied across HLA loci, with DRB1 alleles showing the most associated TCRs and HLA-C alleles the fewest. An earlier analysis of approximately 590 of the donors showed that most TCR beta V segments appeared in productive rearrangements either about 87% or about 30% of the time, which broadly matched IMGT annotations. Immune exposure information for the cohort was limited to CMV serostatus. In both the original and validation cohorts, the classifier was reported to diagnose cytomegalovirus status with high specificity and sensitivity. In the study, approximately 160 TCR beta chains were listed as associated with cytomegalovirus. Several of the top co-occurrence clusters appeared to be linked to parvovirus B19, influenza, CMV and Epstein-Barr virus, according to a later analysis. Correlated functional status among segregating V segments might reflect linkage disequilibrium, but an unknown experimental factor could not be ruled out. An association between a missense DCLRE1C variant and V-gene and J-gene trimming of TCR beta chains was found in a later genetic analysis and replicated in an independent cohort. The presence/absence analyses assumed that sequencing depth was roughly uniform across donors, and that assumption may not be true. In vitro tests confirmed that a few of the cytomegalovirus-associated TCR beta chains recognize cytomegalovirus antigens.

With respect to this clone: Its cognate antigen has yet to be identified. Base qualities were left out, and no much larger clone turns up one base away.

Preparation of the library involved the immunoSEQ multiplex PCR assay. For the multiplex PCR, a mixture combining 60 forward primers for TCR Vbeta segments and 13 reverse primers for TCR Jbeta segments was used. Amplification of the CDR3 region of rearranged TCR beta genes was performed with a multiplex PCR assay on genomic DNA. On the Illumina HiSeq System, the amplified TCR beta libraries were sequenced as 87-base-pair reads. The original methods were these. A later analysis counted about 82 million unique TCR beta chains across the 550 to 750 repertoires, and some 11 million of these chains were shared by at least two donors. Raw reads were error-corrected and collapsed into unique sequences by a nearest-neighbor algorithm in which closely related sequences were merged to remove PCR and sequencing errors. To assign V, D and J gene segments, CDR3 sequences were aligned to IMGT reference sequences. For a sequence to be retained, a match of at least six nucleotides to both a V gene segment and a J gene segment was required. A rearrangement counted as productive if the CDR3 had no stop codons and remained in frame with V and J, and every other rearrangement counted as non-productive. CDR3 was defined according to IMGT convention as the region running from the second conserved V-encoded cysteine to the conserved J-encoded phenylalanine. The earlier analysis of about 500 of the donors excluded sequences that lacked an unambiguous match to a single V gene segment. In an earlier analysis of more than 500 of the donors, a V segment was called functional when productive rearrangements were above 56.7%, and segregating when the standard deviation between donors exceeded 5%. A statistical classification framework was built for diagnosing cytomegalovirus status from the catalog of TCR beta chain sequences. V and J gene assignment, in a later analysis, came from comparing TCR nucleotide sequences with IMGT/GENE-DB human TR gene sequences. The TCRdist pipeline was used in a later analysis to assign CDR3 sequences and most-parsimonious VDJ recombination scenarios. In a later analysis, each TCR beta chain was defined by its CDR3 amino acid sequence together with its V-gene family, and reads without a unique V-gene family were excluded. A later analysis removed several hundred highly shared, low-generation-probability nucleotide sequences to deal with suspected cross-contamination and a sequencing artifact. In a later analysis, a clonal expansion index for each public chain was calculated from normalized within-repertoire ranks of inferred template counts. Generation probabilities in a later analysis came from a VDJ recombination model fitted to out-of-frame rearrangements, and those results were checked against IGoR. Hypergeometric tests were used in a later analysis to score TCR-TCR, TCR-HLA and TCR-CMV co-occurrence, with a repertoire-size bias correction applied to the TCR pairs. False discovery rates were estimated in a later analysis by permuting HLA or CMV assignments 20 times. A later analysis grouped co-occurring TCRs with DBSCAN, adding TCRdist sequence similarity when clustering within HLA-allele-positive subsets. Co-occurrence clustering excluded repertoires with fewer than 30,000 or more than 120,000 public chains, plus five with anomalous nucleotide sharing. The table comes from immuneACCESS by way of TCRdb, which keeps in-frame sequences with V and J called. Part of the clones is missing from these tables; in studies checked, under half for an unresolved V gene and the rest for unknown reasons. D and trimming were read from the DNA, whereas the V and J calls and clone size are those reported in that table. Within this sample are some 130,000 clones, with approximately 78% of them counted one time only. The ten most abundant clones make up less than 6.5% of the sample.

The cohort consisted of hundreds of healthy bone marrow donors. At the time of sampling, every cohort member was nominally healthy, though immune exposures that went unrecorded were likely present. The donor tested CMV seropositive, placing the donor among the roughly 270 seropositive members of the cohort. Every donor gave a peripheral blood sample, and the peripheral blood mononuclear cells from that sample were used for TCR beta sequencing. Genomic DNA was extracted from the blood cell samples with the Qiagen DNeasy Blood Extraction Kit. Trimming takes 11 bases off V and 7 bases off J; junction bases not matched to a gene: 9. Measured from the cysteine to the phenylalanine, the CDR3 is 13 residues long. The retained sequence is limited to the CDR3, 39 bases, with the frame set at the first base. Based on the germline V gene (reference sequence), the CDR1 and CDR2 sequences are LNHDA and SQIVND.

Material for sequencing was PBMCs. The sequence was collected from a woman between 35 and 50 years old in good health and CMV-seropositive. The chain was built from TRBV19 and TRBJ1-4, with 8 junctional bases fitting TRBD1. The base sequence is TGTGCCGCGCACGGACAGGGAGCTGAAAAACTGTTTTTT. This encodes CAAHGQGAEKLFF.